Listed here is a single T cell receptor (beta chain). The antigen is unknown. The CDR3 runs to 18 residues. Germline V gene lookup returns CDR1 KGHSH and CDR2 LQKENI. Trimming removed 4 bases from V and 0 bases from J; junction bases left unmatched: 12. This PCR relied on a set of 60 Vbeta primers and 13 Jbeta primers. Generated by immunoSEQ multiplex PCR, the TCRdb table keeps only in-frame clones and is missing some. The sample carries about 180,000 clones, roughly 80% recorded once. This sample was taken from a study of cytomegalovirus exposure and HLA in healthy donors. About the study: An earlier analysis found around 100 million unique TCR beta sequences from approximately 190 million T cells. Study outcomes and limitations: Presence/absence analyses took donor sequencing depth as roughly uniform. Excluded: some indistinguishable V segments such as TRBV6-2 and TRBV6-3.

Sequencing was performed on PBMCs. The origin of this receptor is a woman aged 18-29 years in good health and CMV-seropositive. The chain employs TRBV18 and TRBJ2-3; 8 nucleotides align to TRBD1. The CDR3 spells CASSQADRVGISTDTQYF. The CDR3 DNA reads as TGTGCCAGCTCACAGGCGGACAGGGTCGGTATCAGCACAGATACGCAGTATTTT.